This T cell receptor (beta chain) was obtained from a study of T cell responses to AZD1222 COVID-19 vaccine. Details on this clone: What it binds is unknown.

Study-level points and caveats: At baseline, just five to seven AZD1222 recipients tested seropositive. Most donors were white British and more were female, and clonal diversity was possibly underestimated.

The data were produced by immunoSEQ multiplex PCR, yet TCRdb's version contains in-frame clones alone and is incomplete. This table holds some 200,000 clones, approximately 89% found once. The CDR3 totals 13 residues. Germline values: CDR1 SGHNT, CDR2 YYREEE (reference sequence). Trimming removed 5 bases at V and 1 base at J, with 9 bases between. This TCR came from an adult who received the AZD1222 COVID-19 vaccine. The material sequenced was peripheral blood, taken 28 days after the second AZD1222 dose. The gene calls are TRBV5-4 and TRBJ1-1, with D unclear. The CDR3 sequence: CASSSVGNTEAFF. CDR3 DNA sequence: TGTGCCAGCAGTTCCGTTGGGAACACTGAAGCTTTCTTT.